Listed here are 19 T cell receptor beta chains from one sample, sequenced in a study of blood T cell repertoires in COVID-19. Some clones are missing from TCRdb's copy, which holds only in-frame ones; the method was immunoSEQ multiplex PCR. The data contain about 140,000 clones, over 60% of them singletons. Sequencing used PBMCs or T cells enriched from blood (not recorded which). These receptors were obtained from a woman between 50 and 59 years old who had recovered from COVID-19.

The rearrangement joins TRBV28 to TRBJ1-3; no firm D call. From germline, CDR1 is MDHEN and CDR2 SYDVKM. V was clipped by 5 bases and J by 1 base, with 6 bases between them. The CDR3 has 13 residues. The CDR3 DNA sequence: TGTGCCAGCAGTCAACGGTCTGGAAACACCATATATTTT. As protein: CASSQRSGNTIYF. Using reference TRBV28 and TRBJ1-3 for the parts outside the CDR3, the full variable domain is DVKVTQSSRYLVKRTGEKVFLECVQDMDHENMFWYRQDPGLGLRLIYFSYDVKMKEKGDIPEGYSVSREKKERFSLILESASTNQTSMYLCASSQRSGNTIYFGEGSWLTVV.

V gene TRBV19 combines with J gene TRBJ2-1, with TRBD2 identical over 13 bases. The CDR3 length is 17 residues. V was pared by 6 bases and J by 0 bases, with 5 bases of the junction left unmatched. Per the germline V gene, CDR1 is LNHDA and CDR2 is SQIVND (reference sequence). The CDR3 DNA sequence: TGTGCCAGTAGCCCCGGGACTAGCGGGACCTCCTACAATGAGCAGTTCTTC. The encoded protein is CASSPGTSGTSYNEQFF.

J is TRBJ1-1 and V is TRBV10-2, with 7 bases identical to TRBD1. The CDR3 has 15 amino acids. The junction had 3 bases not matched to a gene; V was cut back by 0 bases and J by 2 bases. Germline CDR1 reads WSHSY; CDR2 reads SAAADI. CDR3 residues: CASSESRQGNTEAFF. As DNA, the CDR3 is TGCGCCAGCAGTGAGTCTAGACAGGGTAACACTGAAGCTTTCTTT.

The chain carries TRBV3-1 (or the pseudogene TRBV3-2) and TRBJ1-2; 7 bases agree with TRBD1. The CDR3 length is 16 residues. The germline V gene encodes CDR1 LGHDT and CDR2 YNNKEL (reference sequence). The junction had 14 bases not matched to a gene; V was cut back by 2 bases and J by 8 bases. The CDR3 DNA is TGTGCCAGCAGCCAACCAAACGCAGACAGGGTCGGCGGCTACACCTTC. Amino acids: CASSQPNADRVGGYTF.

J is TRBJ1-1 and V is TRBV7-3; possibly TRBD1 for D (5 bases). The germline gives CDR1 SGHTA, CDR2 FQGTGA. The CDR3 has 14 residues. V gave up 5 bases and J gave up 1 base, with 11 bases separating them. The CDR3 loop reads CASSPGHSNTEAFF. The CDR3 nucleotides read TGTGCCAGCAGCCCAGGACATTCGAACACTGAAGCTTTCTTT.

This clone appeared a single time. The chain couples TRBV27 to TRBJ2-7, with TRBD2 identical over 12 bases. The CDR3 loop spans 14 amino acids. The V gene's germline CDR1 is MNHEY and CDR2 SMNVEV (reference sequence). V lost 6 bases and J lost 4; bases outside the gene matches: 4. CDR3: CASRTTSGSYEQYF. CDR3 sequence (DNA): TGTGCCAGCAGGACGACTAGCGGGAGTTACGAGCAGTACTTC.

J is TRBJ2-1 and V is TRBV24-1; TRBD2 aligns across 7 bases. This CDR3 region has 11 residues. The junction had 1 base not matched to a gene; V was cut back by 7 bases and J by 8 bases. Germline lookup yields CDR1 KGHDR and CDR2 SFDVKD. CDR3 protein: CATRGGDEQFF. CDR3 DNA: TGTGCCACCAGGGGGGGGGATGAGCAGTTCTTC.

V is TRBV13 and J is TRBJ2-7; D unresolved. CDR1 is PRHDT and CDR2 is FYEKMQ in the germline V gene (reference sequence). This CDR3 contains 12 residues. Trimming took 3 bases from V and 5 from J, leaving 8 bases between them. CDR3 region: CASSFSSHEQYF. The CDR3 DNA reads TGTGCCAGCAGCTTTTCTTCCCACGAGCAGTACTTC.

This rearrangement joins TRBV7-6 to TRBJ1-2; D not certain. The ends were cut back, 5 bases at V and 6 bases at J, with 19 bases in the middle. Germline CDR1 SGHVS, CDR2 FNYEAQ. The CDR3 runs 15 residues. In nucleotides, the CDR3 is TGTGCCAGCAGCGTACGGGCGGGAGAAAGGGATGGCTACACCTTC. Amino acids: CASSVRAGERDGYTF.

The CDR3 region is CASSPAGQNIQYF. In nucleotides, the CDR3 is TGTGCCAGCAGCCCAGCGGGCCAAAACATTCAGTACTTC. The chain carries TRBV12-3 or TRBV12-4 and TRBJ2-4; weak D call: TRBD2 (6 bases). The CDR3 sequence is 13 residues long. V dropped 6 bases and J dropped 5 bases, with 11 bases sitting between them.

This chain connects TRBV6-4 to TRBJ2-3; D gene unclear. Per germline, CDR1 MRHNA and CDR2 SNTAGT. The CDR3 consists of 12 residues. The V gene lost 4 bases and the J gene lost 6 bases, with 8 bases spanning the gap. The CDR3 DNA reads TGTGCCAGCAGTGCTCGCGGTGATACGCAGTATTTT. Translated: CASSARGDTQYF.

The chain links TRBV7-2 to TRBJ2-1; D remains ambiguous. Germline loops: CDR1 SGHTA, CDR2 FQGNSA. The ends were cut back, 1 base at V and 3 bases at J, with 7 bases in the middle. The CDR3 totals 14 residues. The CDR3 spells CASSLGLDYNEQFF. As DNA, the CDR3 is TGTGCCAGCAGCTTAGGACTGGACTACAATGAGCAGTTCTTC.

The gene calls are TRBV7-2 and TRBJ2-7; possibly TRBD2 for D (6 bases). CDR1 and CDR2 (germline): SGHTA, FQGNSA. Trimming shortened V by 1 base and J by 0 bases, and 13 bases separated the two germline ends. The CDR3 is 16 amino acids. Here the CDR3 DNA reads TGTGCCAGCAGCTTAGTGGGGGGAGGCAGCTCCTACGAGCAGTACTTC. Protein: CASSLVGGGSSYEQYF. The whole variable domain, filled in from reference TRBV7-2 and TRBJ2-7, reads GAGVSQSPSNKVTEKGKDVELRCDPISGHTALYWYRQSLGQGLEFLIYFQGNSAPDKSGLPSDRFSAERTGGSVSTLTIQRTQQEDSAVYLCASSLVGGGSSYEQYFGPGTRLTVT.

V gene TRBV28 combines with J gene TRBJ1-1; 7 nucleotides align to TRBD1. Germline CDR1 and CDR2: MDHEN and SYDVKM. V was clipped by 5 bases and J by 7 bases; unmatched bases: 10. There are 14 residues in the CDR3. This chain's CDR3 is CASSVKTGTFEAFF. The CDR3 nucleotides are TGTGCCAGCAGTGTCAAGACAGGGACCTTTGAAGCTTTCTTT. The complete variable domain, with remaining parts taken from reference TRBV28 and TRBJ1-1, reads DVKVTQSSRYLVKRTGEKVFLECVQDMDHENMFWYRQDPGLGLRLIYFSYDVKMKEKGDIPEGYSVSREKKERFSLILESASTNQTSMYLCASSVKTGTFEAFFGQGTRLTVV.

This clone appeared a single time. The chain couples TRBV9 to TRBJ2-5; 9 bases line up with TRBD2. This CDR3 is built from 16 residues. Germline CDR1 and CDR2: SGDLS and YYNGEE. J gave up 0 bases and V 0 bases, and 3 bases lay outside the gene matches. CDR3: CASSVGAGGYQETQYF. For the CDR3, the DNA is TGTGCCAGCAGCGTAGGAGCGGGGGGCTACCAAGAGACCCAGTACTTC.

The CDR3 region is CASSYALILARRGPNTGELFF. In DNA form, the CDR3 reads TGTGCCAGCAGCTACGCCCTAATTCTAGCTCGGCGTGGCCCGAACACCGGGGAGCTGTTTTTT. This rearrangement joins TRBV6-6 to TRBJ2-2; TRBD2 might be the D (5 bases). CDR1 MNHNY and CDR2 SVGAGI come from the germline V gene (reference sequence). V lost 6 bases, J lost 0 bases, and 29 bases lay in between. The CDR3 is 21 amino acids.

V is TRBV19 and J is TRBJ2-1; possibly TRBD2 for D (5 bases). CDR1 LNHDA and CDR2 SQIVND come from the germline V gene (reference sequence). This CDR3 contains 16 residues. V shed 5 bases and J shed 5 bases, with 19 bases lying between them. The CDR3 sequence is CASSLSVGSFDNEQFF. DNA of the CDR3: TGTGCCAGTAGTCTCTCCGTTGGGAGCTTCGACAATGAGCAGTTCTTC.

The chain employs TRBV10-3 and TRBJ1-4; TRBD1 matches 11 bases. This CDR3 comprises 14 residues. The V gene's germline CDR1 is ENHRY and CDR2 SYGVKD. V lost 6 bases and J lost 6; bases outside the gene matches: 3. The CDR3 bases are TGTGCCATCAGATCGGACAGGGGGCATGAAAAACTGTTTTTT. Its protein product is CAIRSDRGHEKLFF.

The chain recombines TRBV7-9 with TRBJ2-2, with 12 nucleotides matching TRBD2. V shed 4 bases and J 6 bases; nucleotides not matched to a gene: 15. Germline CDR1 and CDR2: SEHNR and FQNEAQ (reference sequence). This CDR3 spans 19 amino acids. Here the CDR3 DNA reads TGTGCCAGCAGCTCAGCCCCTAGCGGGAGGGCCGTAGGGGCCGGGGAGCTGTTTTTT. Its protein product is CASSSAPSGRAVGAGELFF. Complete variable domain (other parts from reference TRBV7-9 and TRBJ2-2): DTGVSQNPRHKITKRGQNVTFRCDPISEHNRLYWYRQTLGQGPEFLTYFQNEAQLEKSRLLSDRFSAERPKGSFSTLEIQRTEQGDSAMYLCASSSAPSGRAVGAGELFFGEGSRLTVL.